These 15 T cell receptor beta chains originate from one sample sequenced in a study of graft-versus-host responses after intestinal transplantation. Using immunoSEQ multiplex PCR, the repertoire was profiled, and TCRdb retains in-frame clones only, with some absent. The sample has 50,000 or so clones; about 90% are singletons. The sequencing here drew on PBMCs, taken around 120 days after intestinal transplantation. All receptors derive from a human patient who received an intestinal transplant, so some T cells may come from the graft donor.

The chain links TRBV10-1 to TRBJ2-3, with a weak D call TRBD2 (6 bases). The CDR3 is made up of 14 amino acids. Trimming removed 4 bases at V and 4 bases at J, with 12 bases between. The germline CDR1 and CDR2 sequences are WNHNN and SYGVQD (reference sequence). The CDR3 loop is CASSGAGGADTQYF. Here the CDR3 DNA reads TGCGCCAGCAGTGGAGCGGGTGGGGCAGATACGCAGTATTTT.

The chain employs TRBV4-1 and TRBJ2-7; D not resolved. The length of the CDR3 is 14 residues. Germline-derived CDR1 and CDR2 are MGHRA and YSYEKL. V lost 1 base, J lost 3 bases, and 10 bases lay in between. CDR3 in amino acids: CASSQGANLYEQYF. CDR3 nucleotides: TGCGCCAGCAGCCAAGGGGCTAACCTCTACGAGCAGTACTTC.

The rearrangement links TRBV27 to TRBJ2-3; D perhaps matches TRBD1 (6 bases). V lost 4 bases and J lost 0, with 14 bases in between. This CDR3 is built from 16 residues. Germline V lookup: CDR1 MNHEY, CDR2 SMNVEV (reference sequence). CDR3 sequence reads: CASSSLQGASTDTQYF. The CDR3 nucleotides are TGTGCCAGCAGTTCCCTACAGGGCGCTAGCACAGATACGCAGTATTTT.

The gene calls are TRBV5-6 and TRBJ1-5, with D unclear. Germline CDR1 and CDR2: SGHDT and YYEEEE. The germline V and J ends were trimmed by 4 bases and 0 bases, with 20 bases remaining between them. The CDR3 loop spans 18 amino acids. The CDR3 spells CASSRTRALIASNQPQHF. CDR3 coding DNA: TGTGCCAGCAGCCGGACGCGGGCCCTCATCGCTAGCAATCAGCCCCAGCATTTT. The variable domain in full, with the rest retrieved from reference TRBV5-6 and TRBJ1-5, is DAGVTQSPTHLIKTRGQQVTLRCSPKSGHDTVSWYQQALGQGPQFIFQYYEEEERQRGNFPDRFSGHQFPNYSSELNVNALLLGDSALYLCASSRTRALIASNQPQHFGDGTRLSIL.

The chain recombines TRBV7-9 with TRBJ2-7, with 8 bases lining up with TRBD2. The V gene's germline CDR1 is SEHNR and CDR2 FQNEAQ (reference sequence). The CDR3 totals 15 residues. Trimming removed 0 bases from V and 0 bases from J; junction bases left unmatched: 1. The chain's CDR3 is CASSLALADSYEQYF. CDR3 DNA: TGTGCCAGCAGCTTAGCACTAGCGGACTCCTACGAGCAGTACTTC.

This chain uses TRBV9 with TRBJ1-2, with 7 bases that match TRBD1. This CDR3 comprises 13 residues. J was trimmed by 3 bases and V by 3 bases; bases with no gene match: 2. Germline V CDR1 and CDR2: SGDLS, YYNGEE. For the CDR3, the DNA is TGTGCCAGCAGCGGACAGGGAGACTATGGCTACACCTTC. Translation gives CASSGQGDYGYTF.

The chain couples TRBV6-5 to TRBJ2-1; 8 bases line up with TRBD2. CDR3 length: 16 residues. Germline V gene data show CDR1 as MNHEY and CDR2 as SVGAGI. V lost 2 bases and J lost 7; bases outside the gene matches: 10. The CDR3 protein is CASSYRIGGARNEQFF. The CDR3 region has the DNA TGTGCCAGCAGTTACCGGATCGGGGGGGCCAGGAATGAGCAGTTCTTC.

This chain joins TRBV30 and TRBJ2-7, with D perhaps matching TRBD1 (6 bases). V was trimmed by 4 bases and J by 5 bases, leaving 9 bases between them. From germline, CDR1 is GTSNPN and CDR2 SVGIG (reference sequence). The CDR3 loop spans 11 amino acids. In nucleotides, the CDR3 is TGTGCCTGGATAGGGGGAGACGAGCAGTACTTC. This translates into CAWIGGDEQYF.

This chain joins TRBV28 and TRBJ2-7, with 11 nucleotides matching TRBD1. The CDR3 is made up of 14 amino acids. The V gene end was trimmed by 6 bases and the J gene end by 3 bases; junction bases not matched to a gene: 4. The germline gives CDR1 MDHEN, CDR2 SYDVKM. In DNA form, the CDR3 reads TGTGCCAGCAGGGCCGGGACAGGGGGCTACGAGCAGTACTTC. Its protein is CASRAGTGGYEQYF.

The rearrangement uses TRBV27 and TRBJ2-2, with TRBD2 matching over 12 bases. This CDR3 has 16 amino acids. V was clipped by 7 bases and J by 1 base; unmatched bases: 4. The germline V gene encodes CDR1 MNHEY and CDR2 SMNVEV (reference sequence). The CDR3 DNA follows: TGTGCCAGCACCCCGGGACTAGCGGGGAACACCGGGGAGCTGTTTTTT. Its translation is CASTPGLAGNTGELFF.

The chain carries TRBV30 and TRBJ1-3, with 7 positions matching TRBD1. The CDR3 contains 17 residues. With 3 bases clipped from V and 0 bases from J, the junction kept 11 bases outside the gene matches. Germline V gene data show CDR1 as GTSNPN and CDR2 as SVGIG (reference sequence). Here the CDR3 DNA reads TGTGCCTGGAGAGGGGGCAGGGCAGTCGGCTCTGGAAACACCATATATTTT. As protein: CAWRGGRAVGSGNTIYF.

The rearrangement joins TRBV27 to TRBJ1-6; TRBD1 is a possible D gene (5 bases). Germline V gene data show CDR1 as MNHEY and CDR2 as SMNVEV (reference sequence). The length of the CDR3 is 13 residues. V gave up 6 bases and J gave up 11 bases, with 14 bases separating them. CDR3 sequence (DNA): TGTGCCAGCAGCGTGAGGGGCAGGGCACCCCTCCACTTT. Protein product: CASSVRGRAPLHF.

The rearrangement joins TRBV4-2 to TRBJ2-7; 7 bases line up with TRBD1. The CDR3 length is 14 residues. Germline CDR1 is LGHNA and CDR2 is YNFKEQ. Trimming took 4 bases from V and 4 from J; bases not matched to a gene: 7. CDR3 residues: CASSLGTVGYEQYF. The CDR3 coding sequence is TGTGCCAGCAGCCTTGGGACAGTGGGATACGAGCAGTACTTC.

This clone was counted once. The chain has TRBV19 and TRBJ2-2; possibly TRBD1 for D (5 bases). V shed 2 bases and J shed 6 bases, with 7 bases lying between them. This CDR3 has 13 amino acids. Germline loops: CDR1 LNHDA, CDR2 SQIVND (reference sequence). CDR3 nucleotides: TGTGCCAGTAGTATAAAGGGGTCCGGGGAGCTGTTTTTT. Translating it yields CASSIKGSGELFF.

The chain couples TRBV5-6 to TRBJ2-3; 7 nucleotides line up with TRBD2. This CDR3 spans 16 amino acids. Germline assignment: CDR1 SGHDT and CDR2 YYEEEE. The V and J ends lost 5 bases and 2 bases, in that order; junction bases with no gene match: 11. As DNA, the CDR3 is TGTGCCAGCAGTCCTTCCGGGACTACCATCACAGATACGCAGTATTTT. Translating it yields CASSPSGTTITDTQYF.